This TCR beta chain was identified in a study of T cells in Graves' hyperthyroidism and ophthalmopathy. Clinical symptoms, serum thyroxine, TRAb, thyroid ultrasound and orbital computed tomography established diagnosis. The PBMCs studied were ones that came from 8.5 to 10 ml fresh peripheral blood. The TCR beta CDR3 regions underwent amplification using RNA transcripts as the source. First-round RT-PCR of the TCR CDR3 relied on the HTBI primer set. In TCRdb, the multiplex PCR reads were re-called with MiXCR into one record per CDR3 protein. The repertoire consists of around 520,000 distinct CDR3 sequences, with around 14% occurring once and the leading ten covering 15% to 20%. In its sample, this clonotype was seen many times. The TCR sequence derives from a woman between 18 and 29 years old with Graves' hyperthyroidism. Sequencing was performed on blood.

The CDR3 region is CASREGQTNSPLHF. CDR3 in DNA: TGTGCCAGTAGGGAGGGACAGACTAATTCACCCCTCCACTTT. The chain carries TRBV19 and TRBJ1-6; 7 bases align to TRBD1. Trimming at V came to 6 bases and at J to 6 bases, leaving 5 bases not matched to a gene. The CDR3 covers 14 residues. The germline gives CDR1 LNHDA, CDR2 SQIVND (reference sequence). The variable domain in full, completed from reference TRBV19 and TRBJ1-6, reads DGGITQSPKYLFRKEGQNVTLSCEQNLNHDAMYWYRQDPGQGLRLIYYSQIVNDFQKGDIAEGYSVSREKKESFPLTVTSAQKNPTAFYLCASREGQTNSPLHFGNGTRLTVT.